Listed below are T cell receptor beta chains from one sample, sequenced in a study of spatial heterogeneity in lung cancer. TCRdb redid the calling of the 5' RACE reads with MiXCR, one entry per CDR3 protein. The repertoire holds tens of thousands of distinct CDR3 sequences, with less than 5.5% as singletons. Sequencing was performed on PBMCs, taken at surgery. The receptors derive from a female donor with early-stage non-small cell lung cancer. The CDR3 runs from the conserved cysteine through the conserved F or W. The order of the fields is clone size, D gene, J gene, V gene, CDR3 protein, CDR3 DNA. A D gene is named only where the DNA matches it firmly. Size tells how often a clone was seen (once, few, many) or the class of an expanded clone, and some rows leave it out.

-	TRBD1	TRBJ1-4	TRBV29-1	CSVVPGQGNERLF	TGCAGCGTTGTGCCGGGACAGGGAAACGAGAGGCTTTTT
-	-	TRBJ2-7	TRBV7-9	CASSYDWGEDEQYF	TGTGCCAGCAGCTATGACTGGGGAGAGGACGAGCAGTACTTC
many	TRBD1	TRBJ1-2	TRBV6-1	CASSGDRGLNYGYTF	TGTGCCAGCAGTGGGGACAGGGGTCTTAACTATGGCTACACCTTC
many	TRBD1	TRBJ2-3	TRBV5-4	CASSSGGTGQTDTQYF	TGTGCCAGCAGCTCCGGGGGGACAGGGCAGACAGATACGCAGTATTTT
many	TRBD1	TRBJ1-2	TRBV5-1	CASNPGQGSYGYTF	TGCGCCAGCAACCCGGGACAGGGGAGCTATGGCTACACCTTC
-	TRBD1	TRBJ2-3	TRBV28	CASSFLTGIDTQYF	TGTGCCAGCAGTTTCTTGACAGGGATAGATACGCAGTATTTT
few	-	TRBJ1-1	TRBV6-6	CASSFGRSTEAFF	TGTGCCAGCAGTTTCGGCCGCAGCACTGAAGCTTTCTTT
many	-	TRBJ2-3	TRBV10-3	CAIRGTAGDTQYF	TGTGCCATCAGAGGGACGGCCGGAGATACGCAGTATTTT
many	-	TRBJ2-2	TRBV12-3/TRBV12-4	CASRLDGQWDTGELFF	TGTGCCAGCAGACTAGACGGACAGTGGGACACCGGGGAGCTGTTTTTT
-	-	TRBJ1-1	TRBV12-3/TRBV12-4	CASSFLGLGEAFF	TGTGCCAGCAGTTTCTTAGGTTTGGGTGAAGCTTTCTTT
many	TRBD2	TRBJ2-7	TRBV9	CASSVGTGLAGYEQYF	TGTGCCAGCAGCGTTGGAACGGGACTAGCGGGATACGAGCAGTACTTC
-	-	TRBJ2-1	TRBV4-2	CASSQVYNEQFF	TGTGCCAGCAGCCAAGTCTACAATGAGCAGTTCTTC
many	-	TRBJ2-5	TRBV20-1	CSASSNWLAETQYF	TGCAGTGCTAGTTCGAATTGGCTGGCAGAGACCCAGTACTTC
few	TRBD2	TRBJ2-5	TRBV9	CASSVSPGGFQETQYF	TGTGCCAGCAGCGTCTCACCGGGAGGGTTCCAAGAGACCCAGTACTTC
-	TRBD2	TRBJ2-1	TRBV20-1	CSTGLAGRSSYNEQFF	TGCAGTACAGGACTAGCGGGGAGGAGCTCCTACAATGAGCAGTTCTTC
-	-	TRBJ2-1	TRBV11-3	CASSLDPRNEQFF	TGTGCCAGCAGCTTAGATCCCAGAAATGAGCAGTTCTTC
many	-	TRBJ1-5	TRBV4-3	CASSQDGAGDQPQHF	TGCGCCAGCAGCCAAGATGGAGCGGGCGATCAGCCCCAGCATTTT
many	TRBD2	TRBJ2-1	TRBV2	CASIPGLAVYNEQFF	TGTGCCAGCATACCGGGACTAGCGGTTTACAATGAGCAGTTCTTC
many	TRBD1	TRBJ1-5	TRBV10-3	CAIGQGNQPQHF	TGTGCCATCGGACAGGGCAATCAGCCCCAGCATTTT
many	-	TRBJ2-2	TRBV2	CASSERGAGTGELFF	TGTGCCAGCAGTGAAAGAGGGGCCGGCACCGGGGAGCTGTTTTTT
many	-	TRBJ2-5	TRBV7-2	CASSLGGLAQETQYF	TGTGCCAGCAGCTTAGGGGGGTTAGCCCAAGAGACCCAGTACTTC
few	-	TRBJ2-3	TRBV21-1	CASSKGRGASTDTQYF	TGTGCCAGCAGCAAAGGGCGCGGCGCGAGCACAGATACGCAGTATTTT
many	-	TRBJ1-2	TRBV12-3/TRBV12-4	CASRGIDYGYTF	TGTGCCAGCAGGGGTATAGACTATGGCTACACCTTC
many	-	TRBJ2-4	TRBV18	CASSSTSRVAKNIQYF	TGTGCCAGCTCATCAACTAGCAGGGTAGCCAAAAACATTCAGTACTTC
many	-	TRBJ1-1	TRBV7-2	CASSLSGNTEAFF	TGTGCCAGCAGCTTAAGTGGAAACACTGAAGCTTTCTTT
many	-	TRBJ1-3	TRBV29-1	CSVRSRNTIYF	TGCAGCGTTCGTAGTAGAAACACCATATATTTT